This T cell receptor beta chain is drawn from a study of cytotoxic CD8 clonotypes in ibrutinib-treated CLL (dated by TCRdb to 2020 to 2023). Study-level background: The cohort was composed of around twelve relapsed/refractory and roughly 16 treatment-naive patients; IGHV unmutated status was identified in under 18 patients. Partial responses were observed in roughly 24 patients and complete responses in 2; after a median follow-up of 68 months, remission was maintained in 14 patients and progression was observed in approximately 12. Response samples were taken after a median of 12 months on treatment, ranging from 6 to 36 months. Samples averaged approximately 250,000 productive templates and some 91,000 productive rearrangements. Of the approximately 86 people in the trial, about 25 had longitudinal samples available. Cryopreserved peripheral blood mononuclear cells were obtained before treatment, at response, and at either sustained remission or disease progression. All remission and progressive disease samples were collected while patients were still receiving ibrutinib. Broad study findings and their caveats: At baseline, clonality was higher than in age-matched healthy donors and showed a strong correlation with circulating CD8+ T-cell counts. Public clonotypes were rare and either shrank or stayed stable during treatment, and the rise in clonality at ibrutinib response reflected expansion of private clonotypes. Sampling times were not matched between sustained-remission and progressing patients, and lymph node repertoires were not studied. An increase in clonality was observed at ibrutinib response, with clonality remaining stable during sustained remission and falling back toward baseline at progression.

On a MiSeq, deep resolution sequencing aimed for a depth between 1 in 1 million and 1 in 200,000 T cells, with each clonotype covered approximately 10x on average. The immunoSEQ hsTCRB Kit was used to generate TCR beta libraries. Per the source publication's procedure: ImmunoSEQ Data Assistant and ImmunoSEQ Analyzer were used for data analysis, and V, D and J genes were assigned according to IMGT definitions. Clonality was computed as one minus normalized Shannon entropy of productive rearrangement frequencies, ranging from 0 to 1. Only overrepresented clonotypes making up at least 0.05% of each patient's repertoire were included in the public clonotype analysis. Some 14 age-matched healthy donor repertoires from immuneACCESS served as clonality controls. TCRdb mirrors the immuneACCESS table, restricted to in-frame sequences. Some clones are absent from its copies; in checked studies, under half trace to an unresolved V gene, and the reason for the others is unknown. The V and J calls and the clone size are those of that table, but D and trimming were determined from the DNA. The sample table shows 200,000 or so clones, and 60% to 80% are seen once. Jointly, the top ten make up approximately 10% of the sample.

The time point label on this specimen signifies: 12 months on ibrutinib. For TCR beta library preparation, roughly 2 micrograms of genomic DNA was extracted from cryopreserved PBMCs. Longitudinal blood samples from CLL patients on ibrutinib monotherapy underwent high-throughput TCR beta sequencing. Patients were enrolled in a phase 2 open-label single-center ibrutinib monotherapy trial. Including the terminal cysteine and phenylalanine, the CDR3 comprises 18 residues. Left in the record is the CDR3 DNA by itself, 54 bases read in frame from the first base. Germline trimming amounts to 4 bases on V and 2 bases on J, with 14 as the count of junction bases outside the gene matches. CDR1 and CDR2 were assigned from the germline V gene (reference sequence) as SEHNR and FQNEAQ. With respect to this clone: Its antigen is currently not known. One base away there is no much larger clone; base qualities are not given.

Sequencing used PBMCs, obtained after 12 months of ibrutinib treatment. This chain joins TRBV7-9 to TRBJ2-3; 8 bases in between match TRBD2. The sequence was collected from a human donor with chronic lymphocytic leukemia. The CDR3 reads CASSSPRLASVYTDTQYF. Read as DNA, the sequence is TGTGCCAGCAGCTCCCCGAGACTAGCGTCAGTTTACACAGATACGCAGTATTTT.